This T cell receptor beta chain stems from a study of blood T cell repertoires in COVID-19. The V gene end was trimmed by 4 bases and the J gene end by 3 bases; junction bases not matched to a gene: 4. Germline loops: CDR1 KGHDR, CDR2 SFDVKD. The length of the CDR3 is 16 residues. Authors' analysis steps: Cell counts per sample came from amplifying reference gene primers. Measured with immunoSEQ multiplex PCR; TCRdb has only the in-frame clones, and not every one. D and trimming were read from the DNA, whereas the V and J calls and clone size are those reported in that table. The sample consists of 150,000 or so clones, over 75% of them appearing once.

This receptor was obtained from a young man with COVID-19, enrolled during active disease. The chain combines TRBV24-1 with TRBJ2-3; 12 positions agree with TRBD2. Material for sequencing was peripheral blood. The CDR3 nucleotides read TGTGCCACCAGTGACCCTAGCGGGAGGGCAACAGATACGCAGTATTTT. Protein product: CATSDPSGRATDTQYF.